Listed here are 28 T cell receptor beta chains from one sample, sequenced in a study of T-cell memory formation after mild COVID-19. TCRdb redid the calling of the 5' RACE reads with MiXCR, one entry per CDR3 protein. The sample records roughly 400,000 distinct CDR3 sequences, less than 25% being singletons. Source material: PBMCs or a T cell subset sorted from them (not recorded which). These TCRs come from an adult woman who had mild COVID-19 (a few samples of this study predate the infection). Cell type and time point are not known.

This clonotype was recorded only once. J is TRBJ2-5 and V is TRBV4-3; 14 bases match TRBD2. J gave up 9 bases and V 1 base, and 4 bases lay outside the gene matches. This CDR3 is built from 15 residues. The germline gives CDR1 LGHNA, CDR2 YSLEER. The CDR3 DNA sequence: TGCGCCAGCAGCCAAGGACTAGCGGGAGGGCCACCCCAGTACTTC. Its protein is CASSQGLAGGPPQYF.

In its sample, this clonotype was seen many times. This chain links TRBV12-3 or TRBV12-4 with TRBJ1-1, with D possibly matching TRBD1 (5 bases). V lost 2 bases to trimming and J lost 0 bases, with 10 bases between them. This CDR3 comprises 15 residues. In nucleotides, the CDR3 is TGTGCCAGCAGTTTACAGGGAGGGTTGAACACTGAAGCTTTCTTT. Translating gives CASSLQGGLNTEAFF.

V is TRBV18 and J is TRBJ1-4; tentative D call: TRBD1 (5 bases). Trimming took off 2 bases at V and 8 bases at J, with 9 bases between the two ends. CDR1 is KGHSH, CDR2 LQKENI, per germline. The CDR3 has 13 amino acids. CDR3 protein: CASSPNQGEKLFF. In DNA form, the CDR3 reads TGTGCCAGCTCACCAAACCAGGGAGAAAAACTGTTTTTT.

This clonotype was counted between two and nine times. The chain recombines TRBV5-6 with TRBJ2-5; 7 nucleotides agree with TRBD1. CDR1 SGHDT and CDR2 YYEEEE come from the germline V gene. The J segment lost 5 bases and the V segment lost 4 bases, leaving 5 bases of the junction unmatched. This CDR3 comprises 13 residues. This CDR3 reads CASSPGQWETQYF. CDR3 bases: TGTGCCAGCAGCCCGGGACAGTGGGAGACCCAGTACTTC.

This clonotype was found a few times. The V and J genes are TRBV15 and TRBJ2-3; the D is unclear. The CDR3 consists of 15 residues. Trimming removed 1 base from V and 5 bases from J, with 13 bases in between. Germline V CDR1 and CDR2: LNHNV, YYDKDF (reference sequence). Written as DNA, the CDR3 is TGTGCCACCAGCAGAGGTTGGTCCTTTGGAGATACGCAGTATTTT. Protein: CATSRGWSFGDTQYF. The variable domain in full, completed from reference TRBV15 and TRBJ2-3, reads DAMVIQNPRYQVTQFGKPVTLSCSQTLNHNVMYWYQQKSSQAPKLLFHYYDKDFNNEADTPDNFQSRRPNTSFCFLDIRSPGLGDTAMYLCATSRGWSFGDTQYFGPGTRLTVL.

V gene TRBV5-1 combines with J gene TRBJ2-4, with 10 bases aligning to TRBD1. The CDR3 contains 14 residues. Trimming took 5 bases from V and 12 from J; bases not matched to a gene: 11. Germline CDR1 is SGHRS and CDR2 is YFSETQ. The CDR3 spells CASSRMGQGSRQYF. CDR3 nucleotide sequence: TGCGCCAGCAGTAGAATGGGACAGGGGAGTCGTCAGTACTTC.

This clonotype was counted only a few times. The chain couples TRBV3-1 to TRBJ1-2, with TRBD1 matching over 8 bases. There are 12 residues in the CDR3. The V gene's germline CDR1 is LGHDT and CDR2 YNNKEL (reference sequence). Germline trimming cut 10 bases from V and 3 bases from J; bases unmatched to any gene: 4. CDR3 sequence: CATGQGDYGYTF. CDR3 coding DNA: TGTGCCACCGGACAGGGAGACTATGGCTACACCTTC.

This clonotype has just a few counts. The CDR3 DNA follows: TGTGCCAGCACGGGACTAGCGGGTGAGACCCAGTACTTC. Translation gives CASTGLAGETQYF. The V call is TRBV12-3 or TRBV12-4, the J call TRBJ2-5, with 12 positions matching TRBD2. V dropped 7 bases and J dropped 5; count of bases not matched to a gene: 2. The CDR3 spans 13 residues.

This clonotype appeared a few times. V and J are TRBV29-1 and TRBJ2-5, with 9 nucleotides matching TRBD2. The CDR3 length is 13 residues. Germline V gene sequence: CDR1 SQVTM, CDR2 ANQGSEA. J gave up 4 bases and V 6 bases, and 6 bases lay outside the gene matches. The CDR3 reads CSVGGLAGETQYF. CDR3 bases: TGCAGCGTGGGGGGACTAGCAGGAGAGACCCAGTACTTC.

This clonotype occurred many times. This chain joins TRBV20-1 and TRBJ2-2, with 14 bases matching TRBD2. The J segment lost 6 bases and the V segment lost 5 bases, leaving 5 bases of the junction unmatched. The CDR3 totals 15 residues. Germline loops: CDR1 DFQATT, CDR2 SNEGSKA (reference sequence). The CDR3 here is CSALRLAGGPGELFF. The CDR3 DNA sequence: TGCAGTGCTCTCCGACTAGCGGGGGGGCCCGGGGAGCTGTTTTTT.

The CDR3 spells CASSPFGAGKNEQFF. The CDR3 DNA follows: TGTGCCAGCAGTCCATTTGGGGCGGGCAAGAATGAGCAGTTCTTC. The chain recombines TRBV6-1 with TRBJ2-1, with D possibly called TRBD1 or TRBD2 (5 bases each). The V end was cut by 5 bases, the J end by 7 bases, with 18 bases between. Germline assignment: CDR1 MNHNS and CDR2 SASEGT. The CDR3 length is 15 residues.

V usage is TRBV19 and J usage is TRBJ2-3; D unclear. This CDR3 is built from 14 residues. V was clipped by 5 bases and J by 2 bases, with 11 bases between them. Germline V lookup: CDR1 LNHDA, CDR2 SQIVND (reference sequence). The CDR3, as DNA: TGTGCCAGTAGTTCCCCGGGCCACACAGATACGCAGTATTTT. Translated, it gives CASSSPGHTDTQYF. Full variable domain (outside the CDR3, taken from reference TRBV19 and TRBJ2-3): DGGITQSPKYLFRKEGQNVTLSCEQNLNHDAMYWYRQDPGQGLRLIYYSQIVNDFQKGDIAEGYSVSREKKESFPLTVTSAQKNPTAFYLCASSSPGHTDTQYFGPGTRLTVL.

This clonotype was seen a handful of times. The rearrangement links TRBV11-3 to TRBJ1-6; 9 nucleotides line up with TRBD1. Germline CDR1 is SGHNT and CDR2 is YENEEA. The CDR3 runs 15 residues. The ends lost 6 bases at V and 7 bases at J; junction bases unmatched: 7. DNA of the CDR3: TGTGCCAGCAGAGGTTCACAGGGGGCGAATTCACCCCTCCACTTT. Translation: CASRGSQGANSPLHF. The whole variable domain, remainder taken from reference TRBV11-3 and TRBJ1-6, is EAGVVQSPRYKIIEKKQPVAFWCNPISGHNTLYWYLQNLGQGPELLIRYENEEAVDDSQLPKDRFSAERLKGVDSTLKIQPAELGDSAVYLCASRGSQGANSPLHFGNGTRLTVT.

There are a few counts of this clonotype. This chain links TRBV7-9 with TRBJ2-1, with TRBD2 matching 10 bases. Germline trimming cut 3 bases from V and 8 bases from J; bases unmatched to any gene: 7. The germline V gene encodes CDR1 SEHNR and CDR2 FQNEAQ (reference sequence). The CDR3 spans 15 residues. CDR3: CASSFLAGAMDEQFF. The CDR3 nucleotides read TGTGCCAGCAGCTTTCTAGCGGGGGCTATGGATGAGCAGTTCTTC.

The rearrangement uses TRBV7-9 and TRBJ1-2; D gene unclear. This CDR3 is built from 13 residues. Germline loops: CDR1 SEHNR, CDR2 FQNEAQ (reference sequence). The V end lost 5 bases, the J end lost 7 bases, and 14 bases lay between the germline ends. In DNA, the CDR3 is TGTGCCAGCAGCCAGAGGTCGGGGTTTGGCTACACCTTC. Protein sequence: CASSQRSGFGYTF.

J is TRBJ2-1 and V is TRBV7-2, with TRBD2 identical over 11 bases. Unmatched junction bases numbered 8, after V lost 0 bases and J lost 10 bases. The CDR3 is made up of 16 amino acids. CDR1 and CDR2 from the germline V gene are SGHTA and FQGNSA. CDR3 protein: CASSLASTSGRGEQFF. The DNA of the CDR3 is TGTGCCAGCAGCTTAGCGAGTACTAGCGGGAGAGGGGAGCAGTTCTTC. The full variable domain, in which reference TRBV7-2 and TRBJ2-1 provide the parts outside the CDR3, is GAGVSQSPSNKVTEKGKDVELRCDPISGHTALYWYRQSLGQGLEFLIYFQGNSAPDKSGLPSDRFSAERTGGSVSTLTIQRTQQEDSAVYLCASSLASTSGRGEQFFGPGTRLTVL.

This clonotype was counted a few times. The gene calls are TRBV11-2 and TRBJ2-3, with 7 bases identical to TRBD2. The trim removed 5 bases at V and 1 base at J, leaving 6 bases unmatched. This CDR3 region has 15 residues. CDR1 and CDR2 (germline): SGHAT, FQNNGV. The CDR3 sequence is CASSNRAGGTDTQYF. The DNA of the CDR3 is TGTGCCAGCAGCAATAGGGCGGGGGGCACAGATACGCAGTATTTT.

This clonotype was seen more than once but under ten times. The chain links TRBV12-5 to TRBJ1-1; tentatively, D is TRBD1 (6 bases). This CDR3 contains 13 residues. V dropped 7 bases and J dropped 1 base, with 10 bases sitting between them. Germline loops: CDR1 LGHNT, CDR2 FRNRAP. CDR3 residues: CASAATGNTEAFF. As DNA, the CDR3 is TGTGCTAGTGCCGCGACAGGGAACACTGAAGCTTTCTTT.

Only a few counts were recorded for this clonotype. The J gene is TRBJ1-4, the V gene TRBV12-3 or TRBV12-4, with TRBD1 as a possible D gene (6 bases). With 5 bases removed from V and 2 bases from J, the gap between germline ends came to 9 bases. This CDR3 is built from 14 residues. The CDR3 is CASSTGWTNEKLFF. The CDR3 nucleotides are TGTGCCAGCAGTACAGGGTGGACTAATGAAAAACTGTTTTTT.

This clonotype was observed a few times. This chain joins TRBV6-1 and TRBJ2-1; 8 positions agree with TRBD1. Germline loops: CDR1 MNHNS, CDR2 SASEGT. V lost 6 bases and J lost 3; bases outside the gene matches: 7. The CDR3 sequence is 15 residues long. CDR3 loop: CASRPGTGDYNEQFF. The CDR3 coding sequence is TGTGCCAGCAGGCCCGGGACAGGAGACTACAATGAGCAGTTCTTC.

The chain joins TRBV5-1 to TRBJ2-1; D is perhaps TRBD2 (5 bases). The V end was cut by 1 base, the J end by 7 bases, with 21 bases between. CDR3 length: 17 amino acids. Germline V gene lookup returns CDR1 SGHRS and CDR2 YFSETQ. In DNA form, the CDR3 reads TGCGCCAGCAGCTTGTTAGGGAACATAGCGAGTACAAATGAGCAGTTCTTC. It yields the protein CASSLLGNIASTNEQFF.

This rearrangement joins TRBV20-1 to TRBJ2-7, with 10 bases fitting TRBD1. Germline CDR1 and CDR2: DFQATT and SNEGSKA (reference sequence). The CDR3 covers 14 residues. The V and J ends lost 5 bases and 5 bases, in that order; junction bases with no gene match: 9. This CDR3 is CSAVRQGANNEQYF. CDR3 nucleotide sequence: TGCAGTGCTGTTCGACAGGGGGCGAACAACGAGCAGTACTTC.

The CDR3 region has the DNA TGTGCCAGCAGCTTAGGTCCGGGACAGGGATTTCCAGATACGCAGTATTTT. Its translation: CASSLGPGQGFPDTQYF. The chain recombines TRBV7-9 with TRBJ2-3; 9 nucleotides line up with TRBD1. Germline V lookup: CDR1 SEHNR, CDR2 FQNEAQ (reference sequence). The V gene end was trimmed by 1 base and the J gene end by 4 bases; junction bases not matched to a gene: 9. The CDR3 covers 17 residues. Full variable domain (missing parts from reference TRBV7-9 and TRBJ2-3): DTGVSQNPRHKITKRGQNVTFRCDPISEHNRLYWYRQTLGQGPEFLTYFQNEAQLEKSRLLSDRFSAERPKGSFSTLEIQRTEQGDSAMYLCASSLGPGQGFPDTQYFGPGTRLTVL.

The chain couples TRBV5-1 to TRBJ2-1; maybe TRBD1 (5 bases). Germline CDR1 is SGHRS and CDR2 is YFSETQ. This CDR3 has 16 amino acids. Trimming took off 0 bases at V and 4 bases at J, with 14 bases between the two ends. The CDR3 DNA reads as TGCGCCAGCAGCTTGGCCACAGGTACCAAGTACAATGAGCAGTTCTTC. Encoded protein: CASSLATGTKYNEQFF.

The chain recombines TRBV10-3 with TRBJ2-7, with 12 bases that match TRBD1. CDR3 length equals 16 residues. CDR1 ENHRY and CDR2 SYGVKD come from the germline V gene. V lost 4 bases, J lost 7 bases, and 11 bases stayed unmatched. In nucleotides, the CDR3 is TGTGCCATCAGTGTGTCTTTTGGGACAGGGGGCGAGGAGCAGTACTTC. As protein: CAISVSFGTGGEEQYF.

The chain is built from TRBV9 and TRBJ1-1, with a tentative D call TRBD1 (5 bases). V was pared by 3 bases and J by 0 bases, with 18 bases between. The CDR3 length is 17 residues. Germline V gene sequence: CDR1 SGDLS, CDR2 YYNGEE. CDR3 loop: CASSASGGISVNTEAFF. The CDR3 DNA reads as TGTGCCAGCAGCGCGTCGGGGGGGATTTCAGTGAACACTGAAGCTTTCTTT. The whole variable domain, filled in from reference TRBV9 and TRBJ1-1, reads DSGVTQTPKHLITATGQRVTLRCSPRSGDLSVYWYQQSLDQGLQFLIQYYNGEERAKGNILERFSAQQFPDLHSELNLSSLELGDSALYFCASSASGGISVNTEAFFGQGTRLTVV.

This clonotype was detected many times. A read error may account for a junction end that differs from germline. This chain connects TRBV7-9 to TRBJ2-3; D is undetermined. The CDR3 sequence is 14 residues long. The germline V gene encodes CDR1 SEHNR and CDR2 FQNEAQ (reference sequence). Written as DNA, the CDR3 is TGTGCCAGCAGCTCTGGCGGCCTCCTAGATCCGCAGTATTTT. Its translation: CASSSGGLLDPQYF.

V gene TRBV12-3 or TRBV12-4 combines with J gene TRBJ2-1; 13 bases are a match to TRBD2. V was clipped by 5 bases and J by 9 bases; unmatched bases: 10. This CDR3 has 16 residues. The CDR3, as DNA: TGTGCCAGCAGTATCACACTAGCGGGAGGGCTTCCTGAGCAGTTCTTC. Translating gives CASSITLAGGLPEQFF.